Sequencing of this TCR beta chain was carried out in a study of blood T cell repertoires in COVID-19. At the level of the study: Acute and convalescent COVID-19 samples came from the United States, Italy and Spain. PBMCs, B-cell-depleted T cells, or T cells provided the cDNA or gDNA that made up the material.

This CDR3 comprises 14 residues. As processed by the authors: Amplification with reference gene primers provided the estimates of nucleated cell counts. Repertoires were generated with immunoSEQ multiplex PCR, while TCRdb's copy carries only in-frame clones and drops some. V, J and clone size are those of that table, while D and trimming were read from the DNA. The repertoire has more than 40,000 clones, 90% of them found once; the top ten carry 4.5% to 5.5%. This TCR came from a man between 65 and 85 years old with acute or convalescent COVID-19. The sample was peripheral blood. The chain employs TRBV21-1 and TRBJ1-5; the D call TRBD1 from the table was never checked on the DNA. TRBV21-1 is designated a pseudogene. CDR3 in DNA: TGTGCCAGCAGCAAACAGGGTTTAGGACAGCCCCAGCATTTT. It encodes CASSKQGLGQPQHF.